This T cell receptor beta chain was observed in a study of T cell repertoires in cytomegalovirus infection. Overall study: In the study, CMV epitopes included recently identified HLA-C-restricted and well-studied HLA-B-restricted ones. TCR beta signatures that were public indicated CMV infection and matching HLA type. Study-wide findings and caveats: Ex vivo responses were dominated by HLA-C-restricted CMV-specific TCR beta clonotypes. Frequencies of public TCR beta families were cumulated, and this identified carriers of CMV plus the relevant HLA.

On this clonotype itself: As yet, its antigen is unknown.

From the reads, TCRdb called clonotypes with MiXCR, one entry per CDR3 protein. The table lists 700,000 to 850,000 distinct CDR3 sequences, approximately 29% of them singletons. V lost 4 bases and J 4 bases, leaving 14 bases between the germline ends. Looked up from germline, CDR1 is LGHNA and CDR2 is YNFKEQ. The CDR3 is 14 amino acids. The receptor's source is a human donor in good health (CMV status not recorded). Some clones in this sample may be carry-over from other donors' samples. The sample in question was cultured CD8+ T cells from PBMCs, obtained from culture after CMV antigen stimulation. This chain connects TRBV4-2 to TRBJ2-7; tentative D call: TRBD2 (6 bases). In DNA, the CDR3 is TGTGCCAGCAGCCCCCGACTAGAGCAATACGAGCAGTACTTC. Translated: CASSPRLEQYEQYF.